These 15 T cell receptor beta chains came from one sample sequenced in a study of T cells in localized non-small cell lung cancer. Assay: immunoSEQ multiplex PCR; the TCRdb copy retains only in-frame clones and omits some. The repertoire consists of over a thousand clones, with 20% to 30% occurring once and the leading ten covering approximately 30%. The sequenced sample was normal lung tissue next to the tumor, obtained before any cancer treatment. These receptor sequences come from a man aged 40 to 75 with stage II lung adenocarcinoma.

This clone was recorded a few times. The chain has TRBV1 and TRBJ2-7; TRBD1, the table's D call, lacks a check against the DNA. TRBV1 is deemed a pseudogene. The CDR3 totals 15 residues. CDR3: CASSQSGQGAYEQYF. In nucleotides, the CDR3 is TGCGCCAGCAGCCAATCGGGACAGGGGGCCTACGAGCAGTACTTC.

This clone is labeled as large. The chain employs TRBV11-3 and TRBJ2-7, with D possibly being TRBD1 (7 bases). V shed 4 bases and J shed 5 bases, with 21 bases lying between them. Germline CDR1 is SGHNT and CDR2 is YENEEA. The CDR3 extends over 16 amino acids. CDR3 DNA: TGTGCCAGCAGCTCCACCTCCAGGGGGGCTCTAAACGAGCAGTACTTC. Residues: CASSSTSRGALNEQYF.

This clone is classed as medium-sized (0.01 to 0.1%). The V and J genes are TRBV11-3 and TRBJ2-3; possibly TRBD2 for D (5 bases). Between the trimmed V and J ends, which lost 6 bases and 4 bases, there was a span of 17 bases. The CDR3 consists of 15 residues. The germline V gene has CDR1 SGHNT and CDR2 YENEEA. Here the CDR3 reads CASSSLSSPADTQYF. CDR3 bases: TGTGCCAGCAGTTCGCTATCTAGCCCCGCAGATACGCAGTATTTT.

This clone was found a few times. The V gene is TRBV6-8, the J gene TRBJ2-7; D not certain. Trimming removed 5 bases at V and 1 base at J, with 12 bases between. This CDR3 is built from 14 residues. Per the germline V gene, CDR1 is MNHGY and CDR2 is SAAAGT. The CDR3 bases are TGTGCCAGCAGTGTAGGCTCCTCATCCTACGAGCAGTACTTC. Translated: CASSVGSSSYEQYF.

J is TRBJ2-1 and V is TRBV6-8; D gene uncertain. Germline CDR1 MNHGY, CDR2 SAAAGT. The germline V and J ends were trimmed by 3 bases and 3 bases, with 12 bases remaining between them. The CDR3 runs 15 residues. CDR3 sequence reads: CASSYNAPYYNEQFF. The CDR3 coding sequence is TGTGCCAGCAGTTATAATGCCCCCTACTACAATGAGCAGTTCTTC.

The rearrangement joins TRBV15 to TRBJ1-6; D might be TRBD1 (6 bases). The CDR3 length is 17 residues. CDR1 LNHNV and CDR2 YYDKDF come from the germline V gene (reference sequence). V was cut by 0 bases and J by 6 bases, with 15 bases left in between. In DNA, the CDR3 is TGTGCCACCAGCAGAGATCTAGGGGGTTGGGCTAATTCACCCCTCCACTTT. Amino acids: CATSRDLGGWANSPLHF.

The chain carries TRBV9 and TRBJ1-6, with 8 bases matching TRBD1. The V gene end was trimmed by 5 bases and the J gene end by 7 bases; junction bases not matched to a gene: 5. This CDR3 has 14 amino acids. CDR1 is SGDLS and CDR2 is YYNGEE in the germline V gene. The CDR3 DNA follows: TGTGCCAGCAGTGAGCAGGGGGCGAATTCACCCCTCCACTTT. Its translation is CASSEQGANSPLHF.

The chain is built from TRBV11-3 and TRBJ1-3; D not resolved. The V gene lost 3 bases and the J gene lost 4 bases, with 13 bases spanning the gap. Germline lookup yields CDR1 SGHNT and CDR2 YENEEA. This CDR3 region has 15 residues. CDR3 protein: CASSLNPAGGNTIYF. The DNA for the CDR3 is TGTGCCAGCAGCTTGAATCCCGCAGGCGGAAACACCATATATTTT.

The CDR3 sequence is CASSVGRATGELFF. DNA of the CDR3: TGTGCCAGTAGTGTTGGCAGGGCGACCGGGGAGCTGTTTTTT. The chain combines TRBV19 with TRBJ2-2, with D maybe TRBD1 (5 bases). Trimming took off 5 bases at V and 5 bases at J, with 12 bases between the two ends. CDR3 length equals 14 residues. CDR1 and CDR2 (germline): LNHDA, SQIVND (reference sequence).

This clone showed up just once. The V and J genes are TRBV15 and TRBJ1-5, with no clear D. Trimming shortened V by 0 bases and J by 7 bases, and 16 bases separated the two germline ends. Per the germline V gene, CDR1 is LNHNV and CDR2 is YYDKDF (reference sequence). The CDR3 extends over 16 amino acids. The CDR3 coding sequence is TGTGCCACCAGCAGAGACAGTCCTGGTTTTGGACAGCCCCAGCATTTT. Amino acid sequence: CATSRDSPGFGQPQHF.

In DNA, the CDR3 is TGTGCCAGCAGTGGAAGGTTCCTCCAGTATGAGCAGTTCTTC. Translating gives CASSGRFLQYEQFF. The chain employs TRBV28 and TRBJ2-1; no firm D call. The germline CDR1 and CDR2 sequences are MDHEN and SYDVKM. With 5 bases removed from V and 8 bases from J, the gap between germline ends came to 16 bases. The CDR3 runs to 14 residues.

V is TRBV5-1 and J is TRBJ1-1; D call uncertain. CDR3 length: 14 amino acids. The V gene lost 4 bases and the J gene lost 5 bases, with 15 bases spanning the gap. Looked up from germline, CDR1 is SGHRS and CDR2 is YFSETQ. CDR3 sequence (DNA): TGCGCCAGCAGCCCGTTGGGAGGAGAGACTGAAGCTTTCTTT. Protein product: CASSPLGGETEAFF.

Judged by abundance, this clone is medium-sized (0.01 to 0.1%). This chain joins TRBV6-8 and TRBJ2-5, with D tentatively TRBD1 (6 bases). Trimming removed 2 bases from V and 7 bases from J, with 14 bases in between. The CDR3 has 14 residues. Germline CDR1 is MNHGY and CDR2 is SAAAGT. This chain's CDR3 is CASSYASDRGTQYF. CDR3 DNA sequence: TGTGCCAGCAGTTACGCTTCGGACAGAGGGACCCAGTACTTC.

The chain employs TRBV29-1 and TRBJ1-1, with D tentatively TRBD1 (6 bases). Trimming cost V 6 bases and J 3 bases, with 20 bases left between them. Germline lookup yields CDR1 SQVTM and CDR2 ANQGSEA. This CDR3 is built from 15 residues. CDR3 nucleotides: TGCAGCGTGGGGTCGGAGGGGGGAAGGGACACTGAAGCTTTCTTT. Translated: CSVGSEGGRDTEAFF.

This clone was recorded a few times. The CDR3 sequence is CASSLVPGEETQYF. In DNA, the CDR3 is TGTGCCAGCAGCTTGGTACCAGGGGAAGAGACCCAGTACTTC. The V and J genes are TRBV11-3 and TRBJ2-5; D is perhaps TRBD1 (6 bases). V was pared by 3 bases and J by 3 bases, with 11 bases between. This CDR3 comprises 14 residues. CDR1 and CDR2 from the germline V gene are SGHNT and YENEEA. The full variable domain, rest sourced from reference TRBV11-3 and TRBJ2-5, is EAGVVQSPRYKIIEKKQPVAFWCNPISGHNTLYWYLQNLGQGPELLIRYENEEAVDDSQLPKDRFSAERLKGVDSTLKIQPAELGDSAVYLCASSLVPGEETQYFGPGTRLLVL.